What follows are 20 T cell receptor beta chains derived from one specimen sequenced in a study of blood T cell repertoires in COVID-19. Assay: immunoSEQ multiplex PCR; the TCRdb copy retains only in-frame clones and omits some. The table shows approximately 25,000 clones, with 77% occurring only once. Material for sequencing was peripheral blood. These receptors originate from a man aged 80 or over with active or convalescent COVID-19.

This chain joins TRBV19 and TRBJ2-3; 9 bases match TRBD2. Trimming at V came to 7 bases and at J to 5 bases, leaving 10 bases not matched to a gene. The CDR3 is 15 residues long. The germline CDR1 and CDR2 sequences are LNHDA and SQIVND (reference sequence). CDR3 region: CASKGSGRLKDTQYF. The CDR3 bases are TGTGCCAGTAAGGGTAGCGGGAGATTGAAAGATACGCAGTATTTT.

This rearrangement joins TRBV6-4 to TRBJ1-1, with D hard to call. The V end was cut by 4 bases, the J end by 0 bases, with 6 bases between. This CDR3 has 13 residues. Germline CDR1 reads MRHNA; CDR2 reads SNTAGT. The CDR3 DNA follows: TGTGCCAGCAGTGTATCGGTGAACACTGAAGCTTTCTTT. Residues: CASSVSVNTEAFF.

The V gene is TRBV28, the J gene TRBJ2-5; maybe TRBD2 (6 bases). V shed 1 base and J shed 3 bases, with 9 bases lying between them. The CDR3 covers 14 residues. Germline V CDR1 and CDR2: MDHEN, SYDVKM. CDR3 sequence: CASSLLGEEETQYF. CDR3 nucleotide sequence: TGTGCCAGCAGTTTATTAGGGGAGGAAGAGACCCAGTACTTC.

This clone was seen a single time. The chain is built from TRBV4-3 and TRBJ2-3; 8 bases are a match to TRBD1. Germline CDR1 is LGHNA and CDR2 is YSLEER. Trimming took 0 bases from V and 5 from J; bases not matched to a gene: 10. The CDR3 is 17 amino acids. The CDR3 DNA sequence: TGCGCCAGCAGCCAAGATGGGAAAGGGGACAGGATAGATACGCAGTATTTT. Amino acid sequence: CASSQDGKGDRIDTQYF.

The chain joins TRBV5-4 to TRBJ2-7; D may be TRBD1 (5 bases). The CDR3 is 15 amino acids. V was clipped by 4 bases and J by 3 bases, with 17 bases between them. Germline V CDR1 and CDR2: SGHNT, YYREEE (reference sequence). The CDR3 nucleotides are TGTGCCAGCAGCCTGCGGACAATAACGTTCTACGAGCAGTACTTC. Its translation: CASSLRTITFYEQYF.

The chain uses TRBV27 and TRBJ1-6, with a tentative D call TRBD1 (5 bases). The ends were cut back, 3 bases at V and 7 bases at J, with 7 bases in the middle. The CDR3 sequence is 13 residues long. The germline V gene encodes CDR1 MNHEY and CDR2 SMNVEV (reference sequence). The CDR3 nucleotides are TGTGCCAGCAGTTTTAACAGGAATTCACCCCTCCACTTT. Protein product: CASSFNRNSPLHF.

Here the CDR3 reads CASSLGRAGNTIYF. The CDR3 coding sequence is TGTGCCAGCAGTTTGGGCAGGGCTGGAAACACCATATATTTT. This chain connects TRBV27 to TRBJ1-3; maybe TRBD1 (5 bases). The germline gives CDR1 MNHEY, CDR2 SMNVEV (reference sequence). This CDR3 contains 14 residues. The ends were cut back, 3 bases at V and 2 bases at J, with 8 bases in the middle.

The CDR3: CASSFTGEGYTF. Written as DNA, the CDR3 is TGCGCCAGCAGTTTTACAGGGGAAGGCTACACCTTC. The rearrangement joins TRBV5-1 to TRBJ1-2, with TRBD1 identical over 7 bases. The CDR3 extends over 12 amino acids. The V segment lost 5 bases and the J segment 8 bases; nucleotides outside the gene matches: 6. Germline V gene data show CDR1 as SGHRS and CDR2 as YFSETQ.

The V and J genes are TRBV10-3 and TRBJ1-2; D remains ambiguous. Trimming took 8 bases from V and 4 from J, leaving 8 bases between them. The CDR3 is 11 amino acids. Looked up from germline, CDR1 is ENHRY and CDR2 is SYGVKD. The CDR3 DNA is TGTGCCATCGGGGAGGGCTATGGCTACACCTTC. As protein: CAIGEGYGYTF.

This chain joins TRBV7-9 and TRBJ1-4, with a possible D match to TRBD1 (6 bases). The CDR3 is 16 amino acids. Germline-derived CDR1 and CDR2 are SEHNR and FQNEAQ (reference sequence). V was trimmed by 4 bases and J by 6 bases, leaving 18 bases between them. The CDR3 nucleotides read TGTGCCAGCAGCTACCCTCCGGGGACAATAGATGAAAAACTGTTTTTT. It codes for CASSYPPGTIDEKLFF.

This clone showed up just a few times. The chain uses TRBV4-1 and TRBJ1-2; D gene unclear. Germline V CDR1 and CDR2: MGHRA, YSYEKL. V lost 1 base to trimming and J lost 0 bases, with 6 bases between them. There are 14 residues in the CDR3. The DNA for the CDR3 is TGCGCCAGCAGCCAAGGACATACTAACTATGGCTACACCTTC. Its protein is CASSQGHTNYGYTF.

The V gene is TRBV10-1, the J gene TRBJ1-4, with D possibly TRBD1 on 5 matching bases. V lost 3 bases and J lost 13, with 12 bases in between. CDR1 and CDR2 (germline): WNHNN, SYGVQD (reference sequence). There are 12 residues in the CDR3. DNA for the CDR3: TGCGCCAGCAGTGAAGGTCGCGGGGGACTGTTTTTT. Its translation: CASSEGRGGLFF.

The chain carries TRBV5-1 and TRBJ2-5; 15 nucleotides line up with TRBD2. The V and J ends lost 2 bases and 1 base, in that order; junction bases with no gene match: 6. Germline V gene lookup returns CDR1 SGHRS and CDR2 YFSETQ. This CDR3 spans 18 amino acids. In DNA, the CDR3 is TGCGCCAGCAGCTTTGGGACTAGCGGGAGGTTTGGCCAAGAGACCCAGTACTTC. Its translation: CASSFGTSGRFGQETQYF.

Here the CDR3 DNA reads TGTGCCAGCACCCCTGGGTCGTCAGGGAATTATGGCTACACCTTC. Encoded protein: CASTPGSSGNYGYTF. The rearrangement uses TRBV28 and TRBJ1-2; D might be TRBD1 (5 bases). The germline V gene encodes CDR1 MDHEN and CDR2 SYDVKM. V lost 7 bases to trimming and J lost 5 bases, with 20 bases between them. CDR3 length equals 15 residues.

This clone was picked up a small number of times. The same CDR3 is also encoded by other DNA sequences in this sample. The J gene is TRBJ1-1, the V gene TRBV20-1, with D unresolved. V gave up 5 bases and J gave up 8 bases, with 12 bases separating them. This CDR3 spans 11 amino acids. Germline V gene lookup returns CDR1 DFQATT and CDR2 SNEGSKA (reference sequence). CDR3 sequence (DNA): TGCAGTGCTTCCCTGGGCAGGGAAGCTTTCTTT. Protein sequence: CSASLGREAFF.

This clone was observed a few times. The gene calls are TRBV6-1 and TRBJ1-5; D gene unclear. The V gene lost 2 bases and the J gene lost 3 bases, with 8 bases spanning the gap. This CDR3 spans 14 amino acids. Per the germline V gene, CDR1 is MNHNS and CDR2 is SASEGT. The CDR3: CASSEFTNNQPQHF. DNA of the CDR3: TGTGCCAGCAGTGAATTCACAAACAATCAGCCCCAGCATTTT.

The rearrangement links TRBV18 to TRBJ1-5; a possible D gene is TRBD1 (6 bases). Trimming shortened V by 3 bases and J by 5 bases, and 8 bases separated the two germline ends. This CDR3 contains 13 residues. Germline CDR1 KGHSH, CDR2 LQKENI. This chain's CDR3 is CASSPYRDQPQHF. In nucleotides, the CDR3 is TGTGCCAGCTCACCCTACAGGGATCAGCCCCAGCATTTT.

This chain connects TRBV5-6 to TRBJ2-4; possibly TRBD2 for D (6 bases). Germline values: CDR1 SGHDT, CDR2 YYEEEE. The CDR3 is made up of 16 amino acids. The ends were cut back, 0 bases at V and 5 bases at J, with 15 bases in the middle. The CDR3 DNA sequence: TGTGCCAGCAGCTTGGCGGGGGTGTGGAGGGAAAACATTCAGTACTTC. This sequence encodes CASSLAGVWRENIQYF.

This rearrangement joins TRBV6-2 or TRBV6-3 to TRBJ2-7; 8 nucleotides align to TRBD2. Germline CDR1 is MNHEY and CDR2 is SVGEGT. The CDR3 covers 14 residues. Trimming took 0 bases from V and 3 from J; bases not matched to a gene: 1. CDR3 in DNA: TGTGCCAGCAGTTACTCCACTAGCGGCTACGAGCAGTACTTC. Protein sequence: CASSYSTSGYEQYF.

The chain combines TRBV7-8 with TRBJ2-5, with 7 bases fitting TRBD1. V trimming: 0 bases; J trimming: 5 bases; junction bases outside the gene matches: 9. The CDR3 is made up of 16 amino acids. Germline assignment: CDR1 SGHVS and CDR2 FQNEAQ. CDR3 amino acids: CASSLAWTGSLETQYF. For the CDR3, the DNA is TGTGCCAGCAGCTTAGCTTGGACAGGTTCGCTCGAGACCCAGTACTTC.